What follows describes a single T cell receptor (beta chain). Its antigen is not identified. The CDR3 length is 15 residues. CDR1 is MNHEY and CDR2 is SMNVEV in the germline V gene (reference sequence). A second roughly 6 to 12 cycle PCR used barcoded and J-beta primers. Each CDR3 protein is one row after TCRdb ran MiXCR on the 5' RACE reads. This table has approximately 800,000 distinct CDR3 sequences, 58% appearing once. This sample is drawn from a study of blood T cells in healthy people across ages. Whole-study findings and limits: Estimates based on one million T cells were treated as lower bounds. The long-lived group displayed more naive CD4+ cells, plus higher diversity, than the aged donors did. A strong correlation between TCR beta diversity and naive T cell percentage was seen.

The sequencing sample was made of blood. This receptor was taken from a young man in good health. The chain is built from TRBV27 and TRBJ2-5, with D perhaps matching TRBD2 (5 bases). The DNA matches TRBJ2-7 better at its end, which makes the J call doubtful. CDR3 amino acids: CASSLFSGFGYEQYF. DNA for the CDR3: TGTGCCAGCAGTTTGTTTTCGGGATTTGGGTACGAGCAGTACTTC.